This T cell receptor (beta chain) emerged from a study of blood T cells in healthy people across ages. Regarding the study as a whole: For the donors, CMV status was unknown and possibly confounded expanded clonotype changes.

A second PCR of roughly 7 to 11 cycles used a sample-barcoded 5' primer and a J-beta primer mix. TCRdb re-derived calls from the 5' RACE reads in MiXCR, one entry per CDR3 protein. The sample lists approximately 1,000,000 distinct CDR3 sequences, 35% to 40% occurring once. This clonotype has a count of ten or more. Its specificity is not known. The source of this sequence is a man aged 18 to 35 in good health. Sequencing input: blood.

The CDR3 DNA sequence: TGTGCCAGCAGTGACAAGTCCCACGAGCAGTACTTC. This translates into CASSDKSHEQYF. V usage is TRBV6-5 and J usage is TRBJ2-7, with unresolved D. This CDR3 spans 12 amino acids. Germline CDR1 MNHEY, CDR2 SVGAGI. Trimming removed 5 bases at V and 5 bases at J, with 10 bases between.